One sample yielded the 24 T cell receptor beta chains listed below, sequenced in a study of T cell clusters in autoimmune cytopenias. Tens of thousands of genome equivalents of blood DNA were amplified for TRB. Multiplex touch-down PCR amplified TRB using TRB-A and TRB-B pools in one tube. TCRdb reprocessed the multiplex PCR reads and reports one entry per CDR3 protein, with no DNA. Recorded here are a few thousand distinct CDR3 sequences; the top ten clones represent roughly 70%. These data also featured in a second study, about T cell repertoires in aging, cancer and after chemotherapy.

Specimen: peripheral blood. Receptors were obtained from a human donor in good health.

The chain carries TRBV19 and TRBJ1-5; the D call from TCRdb, TRBD1, cannot be confirmed without DNA. The germline V gene encodes CDR1 LNHDA and CDR2 SQIVND (reference sequence). This CDR3 contains 18 residues. The CDR3 here is CASTQGQGGGKSNQPQHF.

The J gene is TRBJ1-5, the V gene TRBV6-5. This CDR3 has 15 residues. CDR1 and CDR2 from the germline V gene are MNHEY and SVGAGI. Here the CDR3 reads CASSYSTGKNQPQHF.

The chain links TRBV18 to TRBJ2-2; TCRdb names TRBD1, which stays unverified in the absence of DNA. The germline gives CDR1 KGHSH, CDR2 LQKENI. CDR3 length equals 16 residues. CDR3 sequence reads: CASSQPGQGGTGELFF. Full variable domain (outside the CDR3, taken from reference TRBV18 and TRBJ2-2): NAGVMQNPRHLVRRRGQEARLRCSPMKGHSHVYWYRQLPEEGLKFMVYLQKENIIDESGMPKERFSAEFPKEGPSILRIQQVVRGDSAAYFCASSQPGQGGTGELFFGEGSRLTVL.

This clonotype shows up as medium-sized by frequency. The genes are TRBV6-5 and TRBJ2-4; without DNA, the TCRdb call of TRBD1 cannot be checked. CDR3 length: 15 residues. The germline CDR1 and CDR2 sequences are MNHEY and SVGAGI. The CDR3 sequence: CASSYYPRTKNIQYF.

The V call is TRBV27, the J call TRBJ1-2; TCRdb proposes TRBD1, but this gene call is untestable without DNA. The V gene's germline CDR1 is MNHEY and CDR2 SMNVEV (reference sequence). This CDR3 region has 14 residues. The CDR3 sequence is CASSTGQERRRYTF.

The chain carries TRBV18 and TRBJ2-2; TCRdb calls TRBD2, which cannot be checked without DNA. The germline V gene encodes CDR1 KGHSH and CDR2 LQKENI. The CDR3 contains 15 residues. CDR3 protein: CAGAQGPTNTGELFF.

The chain couples TRBV19 to TRBJ1-6. CDR1 and CDR2 from the germline V gene are LNHDA and SQIVND (reference sequence). The CDR3 spans 14 residues. The chain's CDR3 is CASKGDSYNSPLHF.

The rearrangement links TRBV6-5 to TRBJ2-3; TCRdb lists TRBD1, though no DNA is available to test this call. The CDR3 runs 13 residues. The germline V gene has CDR1 MNHEY and CDR2 SVGAGI. CDR3 protein: CASSRQGADTQYF.

This clonotype is classed as medium-sized by frequency. The chain employs TRBV29-1 and TRBJ2-1; the D call from TCRdb, TRBD1, cannot be confirmed without DNA. CDR3 length: 21 amino acids. From germline, CDR1 is SQVTM and CDR2 ANQGSEA. CDR3 sequence reads: CSVVNPLQGAPFSISYNEQFF.

The rearrangement links TRBV29-1 to TRBJ1-3; TCRdb lists TRBD1, though no DNA is available to test this call. Germline CDR1 and CDR2: SQVTM and ANQGSEA. The CDR3 extends over 15 amino acids. CDR3 sequence: CSVGKGKISGNTIYF.

The chain recombines TRBV19 with TRBJ2-3; the D gene TCRdb calls, TRBD1, cannot be checked with no DNA. Germline V CDR1 and CDR2: LNHDA, SQIVND (reference sequence). This CDR3 has 15 amino acids. The CDR3 here is CASSLSGQTTDTQYF.

The rearrangement uses TRBV6-2 or TRBV6-3 and TRBJ2-7; TCRdb outputs TRBD2, but without DNA this stays unchecked. This CDR3 has 14 amino acids. From germline, CDR1 is MNHEY and CDR2 SVGEGT. The CDR3 reads CASSEGLMGSEQYF.

This chain joins TRBV6-2 or TRBV6-3 and TRBJ2-2; TCRdb outputs TRBD2, but without DNA this stays unchecked. The germline CDR1 and CDR2 sequences are MNHEY and SVGEGT. The CDR3 spans 15 residues. CDR3 protein: CASSHLAGGPGELFF.

The V gene is TRBV6-6, the J gene TRBJ1-2; the D call of TRBD1 rests on TCRdb alone, since no DNA is present to check it. The CDR3 extends over 13 amino acids. Germline loops: CDR1 MNHNY, CDR2 SVGAGI (reference sequence). This chain's CDR3 is CASNPDTNYGYTF.

Measured by frequency, this clonotype is medium-sized. The chain recombines TRBV29-1 with TRBJ2-1; TCRdb picks TRBD2, but there is no DNA to check that call. The CDR3 is made up of 11 amino acids. Germline V gives CDR1 SQVTM, CDR2 ANQGSEA. CDR3 loop: CSVGLAGIQFF.

This chain joins TRBV6-6 and TRBJ2-5; TCRdb indicates TRBD1, and absent DNA this call remains unverified. The V gene's germline CDR1 is MNHNY and CDR2 SVGAGI (reference sequence). The CDR3 sequence is 16 residues long. The CDR3 loop reads CASSYYSGQGAGTQYF.

The chain uses TRBV5-6 and TRBJ2-7; TCRdb indicates TRBD1, and absent DNA this call remains unverified. The CDR3 extends over 12 amino acids. Germline CDR1 is SGHDT and CDR2 is YYEEEE. CDR3 region: CASSGGQAEQYF.

V gene TRBV19 combines with J gene TRBJ1-2; TCRdb reports TRBD1, a call that lacks DNA to check it against. Germline values: CDR1 LNHDA, CDR2 SQIVND (reference sequence). The CDR3 contains 15 residues. This chain's CDR3 is CASSRGQGLIYGYTF.

This rearrangement joins TRBV29-1 to TRBJ1-3. The CDR3 is made up of 14 amino acids. Per the germline V gene, CDR1 is SQVTM and CDR2 is ANQGSEA. This CDR3 reads CSVVGSGLGNTIYF.

The rearrangement joins TRBV12-3 or TRBV12-4 to TRBJ1-5; the D call of TRBD1 rests on TCRdb alone, since no DNA is present to check it. This CDR3 has 16 amino acids. This CDR3 is CASSYSSAGANQPQHF.

The V call is TRBV5-4, the J call TRBJ2-4; TCRdb indicates TRBD1, and absent DNA this call remains unverified. Per the germline V gene, CDR1 is SGHNT and CDR2 is YYREEE (reference sequence). The CDR3 is 18 residues long. This CDR3 is CASSNGGGLRFGKNIQYF.

The V and J genes are TRBV27 and TRBJ2-3. The germline CDR1 and CDR2 sequences are MNHEY and SMNVEV (reference sequence). The CDR3 loop spans 12 amino acids. CDR3 residues: CASSPGADTQYF.

V usage is TRBV6-2 or TRBV6-3 and J usage is TRBJ1-2; there is no DNA to check the TCRdb D call of TRBD1. Per germline, CDR1 MNHEY and CDR2 SVGEGT. CDR3 size: 17 residues. CDR3 protein: CASSDPGQLSANYGYTF.

The rearrangement links TRBV6-5 to TRBJ1-5. This CDR3 spans 13 amino acids. CDR1 and CDR2 (germline): MNHEY, SVGAGI. Here the CDR3 reads CASTYDSNQPQHF.